A single sample is the source of the 14 T cell receptor beta chains below, sequenced in a study of shared clonotypes between healthy human individuals. The protocol was immunoSEQ multiplex PCR, while the TCRdb copy is restricted to in-frame clones and leaves out a portion. The top ten hold approximately 0.2% of the sample, which has 700,000 to 950,000 clones, roughly 96% seen once. As defined, naive CD8 cells were CD45RO-negative and positively selected for CCR7, with terminally differentiated effector memory CD45RA+ cells excluded. Sequenced: naive CD8+ T cells sorted from blood. Receptors originate from a man aged 25 to 40 in good health.

The rearrangement links TRBV11-2 to TRBJ2-4; D remains ambiguous. The CDR3 is 14 amino acids. The germline V gene encodes CDR1 SGHAT and CDR2 FQNNGV. The germline V and J ends were trimmed by 3 bases and 0 bases, with 6 bases remaining between them. Here the CDR3 reads CASSFWLAKNIQYF. For the CDR3, the DNA is TGTGCCAGCAGCTTCTGGCTAGCCAAAAACATTCAGTACTTC. The whole variable domain, filled in from reference TRBV11-2 and TRBJ2-4, reads EAGVAQSPRYKIIEKRQSVAFWCNPISGHATLYWYQQILGQGPKLLIQFQNNGVVDDSQLPKDRFSAERLKGVDSTLKIQPAKLEDSAVYLCASSFWLAKNIQYFGAGTRLSVL.

CDR3 sequence: CAIREGLGIFYEQYF. CDR3 sequence (DNA): TGTGCCATCAGGGAGGGACTAGGAATATTTTACGAGCAGTACTTC. V and J are TRBV10-3 and TRBJ2-7, with 8 bases lining up with TRBD2. Looked up from germline, CDR1 is ENHRY and CDR2 is SYGVKD. V lost 6 bases to trimming and J lost 4 bases; unmatched junction nucleotides: 11. CDR3 length: 15 residues.

The DNA for the CDR3 is TGTGCCAGCAGTCACAGGACCTATAACACTGAAGCTTTCTTT. Its translation: CASSHRTYNTEAFF. The chain couples TRBV28 to TRBJ1-1; possible D gene TRBD1, 5 bases. V was trimmed by 5 bases and J by 2 bases, leaving 12 bases between them. The CDR3 runs 14 residues. Germline V gene data show CDR1 as MDHEN and CDR2 as SYDVKM.

A word on this clone: This sample also contains other DNA sequences that code for the same CDR3. The CDR3 region is CASSPGYEQYF. Here the CDR3 DNA reads TGTGCCAGCAGTCCGGGCTACGAGCAGTACTTC. The chain employs TRBV25-1 and TRBJ2-7, with D unresolved. Germline CDR1 reads MGHDK; CDR2 reads SYGVNS. This CDR3 is built from 11 residues. Between the trimmed V and J ends, which lost 5 bases and 3 bases, there was a span of 5 bases.

The chain has TRBV2 and TRBJ2-1; TRBD2 matches 12 bases. Germline values: CDR1 SNHLY, CDR2 FYNNEI. After removal of 8 bases from V and 4 bases from J, the junction contained 6 bases not matched to a gene. This CDR3 has 15 amino acids. CDR3 nucleotides: TGTGCCAGCGCAGGACTAGCGGGACCGTACAATGAGCAGTTCTTC. Its translation is CASAGLAGPYNEQFF.

The chain is built from TRBV10-3 and TRBJ2-2; a possible D gene is TRBD1 (6 bases). Germline-derived CDR1 and CDR2 are ENHRY and SYGVKD. The germline V and J ends were trimmed by 7 bases and 1 base, with 10 bases remaining between them. The CDR3 totals 14 residues. CDR3 sequence: CAIKRTENTGELFF. The CDR3 DNA follows: TGTGCCATCAAACGGACAGAGAACACCGGGGAGCTGTTTTTT.

The V call is TRBV2, the J call TRBJ1-1, with D unresolved. Trimming shortened V by 3 bases and J by 0 bases, and 5 bases separated the two germline ends. Germline V lookup: CDR1 SNHLY, CDR2 FYNNEI. The CDR3 has 13 residues. The CDR3 protein is CASSEWMNTEAFF. The CDR3 nucleotides are TGTGCCAGCAGTGAGTGGATGAACACTGAAGCTTTCTTT.

The genes are TRBV5-5 and TRBJ2-7, with D possibly being TRBD2 (5 bases). CDR1 SGHKS and CDR2 YYEKEE come from the germline V gene (reference sequence). V dropped 2 bases and J dropped 2 bases, with 17 bases sitting between them. The CDR3 has 16 residues. CDR3 sequence (DNA): TGTGCCAGCAGCTTTTTGGTGGGAGACGCCGCCTACGAGCAGTACTTC. Its protein is CASSFLVGDAAYEQYF.

The chain couples TRBV27 to TRBJ2-1, with D perhaps given as TRBD1 or TRBD2 (6 bases each). The V gene's germline CDR1 is MNHEY and CDR2 SMNVEV (reference sequence). The CDR3 runs to 15 residues. V lost 8 bases to trimming and J lost 4 bases, with 18 bases between them. The CDR3 DNA reads as TGTGCCAGCCAGGAGGAGGGGGGCCTATACAATGAGCAGTTCTTC. Translated, it gives CASQEEGGLYNEQFF.

The chain joins TRBV10-2 to TRBJ2-4; D not resolved. V lost 5 bases to trimming and J lost 0 bases, with 11 bases between them. Germline V gene data show CDR1 as WSHSY and CDR2 as SAAADI. The CDR3 is 15 residues long. CDR3 region: CASSLTTLAKNIQYF. The CDR3 nucleotides read TGCGCCAGCAGTTTAACGACTCTAGCCAAAAACATTCAGTACTTC.

The chain joins TRBV4-2 to TRBJ2-3; no firm D call. There are 12 residues in the CDR3. Trimming took 7 bases from V and 6 from J, leaving 11 bases between them. Germline loops: CDR1 LGHNA, CDR2 YNFKEQ. The CDR3 region is CASTHLGDTQYF. CDR3 nucleotides: TGTGCCAGCACTCACCTTGGGGATACGCAGTATTTT.

V is TRBV11-2 and J is TRBJ2-2, with D perhaps assigned TRBD1 or TRBD2 (5 bases each). CDR3 size: 14 residues. Trimming stripped 4 bases from V and 4 bases from J, with 10 bases between. CDR1 SGHAT and CDR2 FQNNGV come from the germline V gene. The CDR3 sequence: CASSSPGTTGELFF. As DNA, the CDR3 is TGTGCCAGCAGCTCGCCAGGGACCACCGGGGAGCTGTTTTTT.

This chain links TRBV2 with TRBJ2-7, with D uncertain. The CDR3 is 13 amino acids. The V gene lost 6 bases and the J gene lost 6 bases, with 15 bases spanning the gap. The germline gives CDR1 SNHLY, CDR2 FYNNEI. CDR3 residues: CASSDLGLIEQYF. CDR3 coding DNA: TGTGCCAGCAGCGACCTCGGGCTGATCGAGCAGTACTTC.

This clone was picked up one time. The CDR3, as DNA: TGTGCCAGCAGCCCAACCCGACTAGCGGGCACCAACACCGGGGAGCTGTTTTTT. Its translation: CASSPTRLAGTNTGELFF. This rearrangement joins TRBV7-9 to TRBJ2-2; the match to TRBD2 covers 10 bases. Germline assignment: CDR1 SEHNR and CDR2 FQNEAQ (reference sequence). J was trimmed by 2 bases and V by 5 bases; bases with no gene match: 11. The CDR3 is 18 amino acids. The full variable domain, with the rest looked up from reference TRBV7-9 and TRBJ2-2, is DTGVSQNPRHKITKRGQNVTFRCDPISEHNRLYWYRQTLGQGPEFLTYFQNEAQLEKSRLLSDRFSAERPKGSFSTLEIQRTEQGDSAMYLCASSPTRLAGTNTGELFFGEGSRLTVL.